These T cell receptor beta chains were read from a single sample in a study of shared clonotypes between healthy human individuals. Assay: immunoSEQ multiplex PCR; the TCRdb copy retains only in-frame clones and omits some. Of under 1,100,000 clones in the sample, approximately 70% are singletons; the top ten hold about 1.5%. The sample consisted of memory CD4+ T cells sorted from blood. All receptors derive from a man aged 18 to 30 in good health. The CDR3 runs from the conserved cysteine through the conserved F or W. D genes are given only for firm matches.

cdr3_aa: CASSLFRGGTQYF
cdr3_nt: TGTGCCAGCAGTTTATTTCGGGGAGGGACCCAGTACTTC
v_call: TRBV27
j_call: TRBJ2-5
d_call: .

cdr3_aa: CASSSRVDGYTF
cdr3_nt: TGTGCCAGCAGTTCCCGGGTGGATGGCTACACCTTC
v_call: TRBV27
j_call: TRBJ1-2
d_call: .

cdr3_aa: CASSSVGTSGSPETQYF
cdr3_nt: TGTGCCAGCAGCTCGGTGGGGACTAGCGGGAGTCCCGAGACCCAGTACTTC
v_call: TRBV7-6
j_call: TRBJ2-5
d_call: TRBD2

cdr3_aa: CAISDGGRGMDTQYF
cdr3_nt: TGTGCCATCAGTGATGGCGGGAGGGGAATGGATACGCAGTATTTT
v_call: TRBV10-3
j_call: TRBJ2-3
d_call: TRBD2

cdr3_aa: CASSLSRDTQYF
cdr3_nt: TGTGCCAGCAGCTTATCTAGGGATACGCAGTATTTT
v_call: TRBV7-2
j_call: TRBJ2-3
d_call: .

cdr3_aa: CASSDQLGSNQPQHF
cdr3_nt: TGTGCCAGTAGTGACCAGTTGGGTAGCAATCAGCCCCAGCATTTT
v_call: TRBV19
j_call: TRBJ1-5
d_call: .

cdr3_aa: CASSQPANTIYF
cdr3_nt: TGTGCCAGCAGCCAACCAGCAAACACCATATATTTT
v_call: TRBV14
j_call: TRBJ1-3
d_call: .

cdr3_aa: CASSLDRNTEAFF
cdr3_nt: TGTGCCAGCAGCCTTGACAGAAACACTGAAGCTTTCTTT
v_call: TRBV7-3
j_call: TRBJ1-1
d_call: .

cdr3_aa: CASSFSQSPNIQYF
cdr3_nt: TGTGCCAGCAGCTTCAGCCAAAGCCCTAACATTCAGTACTTC
v_call: TRBV7-2
j_call: TRBJ2-4
d_call: .

cdr3_aa: CASNGAAGVETQYF
cdr3_nt: TGCGCCAGCAACGGCGCCGCGGGAGTGGAGACCCAGTACTTC
v_call: TRBV5-1
j_call: TRBJ2-5
d_call: TRBD2

cdr3_aa: CASSLDQGSQPQHF
cdr3_nt: TGTGCCAGCAGCTTAGATCAGGGAAGTCAGCCCCAGCATTTT
v_call: TRBV7-2
j_call: TRBJ1-5
d_call: .

cdr3_aa: CASSPPGGASYEQYF
cdr3_nt: TGTGCCAGCAGCCCCCCGGGGGGGGCCAGCTACGAGCAGTACTTC
v_call: TRBV7-6
j_call: TRBJ2-7
d_call: TRBD2